Below, 27 T cell receptor beta chains from the same sample are listed, as sequenced in a study of somatic mutations in cytotoxic T cells in rheumatoid arthritis (dated by TCRdb to about 2017). The library was made by the immunoSEQ multiplex PCR assay. TCRdb retrieved this table from immuneACCESS and kept in-frame rearrangements only. Not all clones are present; in checked studies, unresolved V genes account for under half, and no reason is known for the remainder. Present in this sample are 17,000 or so clones, just under 85% of which were seen just once. The ten largest make up about 21% of the sample. Sequencing was done on a sample of CD8+ T cells sorted from blood. Receptors originate from an adult with rheumatoid arthritis.

The chain employs TRBV6-5 and TRBJ1-5, with no clear D. Trimming took 0 bases from V and 0 from J, leaving 3 bases between them. Germline V CDR1 and CDR2: MNHEY, SVGAGI. This CDR3 has 14 amino acids. The CDR3 spells CASSYSSSNQPQHF. The CDR3 DNA follows: TGTGCCAGCAGTTACTCCTCTAGCAATCAGCCCCAGCATTTT.

The chain has TRBV9 and TRBJ2-1, with no clear D. CDR1 and CDR2 (germline): SGDLS, YYNGEE. V was clipped by 0 bases and J by 5 bases, with 15 bases between them. This CDR3 spans 16 amino acids. The CDR3 nucleotides read TGTGCCAGCAGCGTAGAGGGCAGAGTAAACAACAATGAGCAGTTCTTC. Amino acid sequence: CASSVEGRVNNNEQFF.

In DNA, the CDR3 is TGTGCCAGCAGCGCCTACCGGGACCCATCCTACGAGCAGTACTTC. Its translation is CASSAYRDPSYEQYF. The chain carries TRBV9 and TRBJ2-7, with D perhaps assigned TRBD1 or TRBD2 (5 bases each). CDR3 length: 15 residues. The germline CDR1 and CDR2 sequences are SGDLS and YYNGEE. Trimming stripped 3 bases from V and 1 base from J, with 14 bases between. Using reference TRBV9 and TRBJ2-7 for the parts outside the CDR3, the full variable domain is DSGVTQTPKHLITATGQRVTLRCSPRSGDLSVYWYQQSLDQGLQFLIQYYNGEERAKGNILERFSAQQFPDLHSELNLSSLELGDSALYFCASSAYRDPSYEQYFGPGTRLTVT.

The chain carries TRBV2 and TRBJ1-1; no reliable D call. This CDR3 spans 14 amino acids. Germline lookup yields CDR1 SNHLY and CDR2 FYNNEI. Trimming removed 2 bases at V and 5 bases at J, with 12 bases between. The CDR3 region has the DNA TGTGCCAGCAGTGAATACGAGCAGGAGACTGAAGCTTTCTTT. This gives the protein CASSEYEQETEAFF.

The chain uses TRBV27 and TRBJ2-7; tentative D call: TRBD2 (6 bases). This CDR3 has 17 residues. V was pared by 11 bases and J by 1 base, with 27 bases between. In germline, CDR1 is MNHEY, CDR2 SMNVEV (reference sequence). The CDR3: CAASRNYPGRGSYEQYF. Here the CDR3 DNA reads TGTGCCGCCAGCAGGAACTATCCTGGGCGGGGATCCTACGAGCAGTACTTC.

The V call is TRBV15, the J call TRBJ1-3; D uncertain. The CDR3 consists of 12 residues. V gave up 8 bases and J gave up 3 bases, with 8 bases separating them. Per germline, CDR1 LNHNV and CDR2 YYDKDF (reference sequence). CDR3 coding DNA: TGTGCCACCCGGAGTCTTGGAAACACCATATATTTT. Translating it yields CATRSLGNTIYF.

The rearrangement joins TRBV28 to TRBJ2-3; TRBD1 is a possible D gene (6 bases). V was cut by 3 bases and J by 2 bases, with 12 bases left in between. CDR3 length equals 15 residues. The germline V gene encodes CDR1 MDHEN and CDR2 SYDVKM. The CDR3 protein is CASSFAQGITDTQYF. CDR3 nucleotides: TGTGCCAGCAGTTTCGCTCAGGGGATCACAGATACGCAGTATTTT.

The chain joins TRBV6-6 to TRBJ2-1; 7 bases agree with TRBD2. The CDR3 covers 14 residues. Trimming removed 5 bases from V and 5 bases from J; junction bases left unmatched: 6. The germline V gene encodes CDR1 MNHNY and CDR2 SVGAGI (reference sequence). This CDR3 reads CASSTSGGDNEQFF. The CDR3 DNA is TGTGCCAGCAGTACATCTGGGGGGGACAATGAGCAGTTCTTC.

This chain joins TRBV2 and TRBJ2-7; D possibly corresponds to TRBD1 (6 bases). Germline V gives CDR1 SNHLY, CDR2 FYNNEI. This CDR3 comprises 12 residues. Trimming pared 6 bases from V and 2 bases from J, leaving 8 bases between. CDR3: CASRDSPYEQYF. CDR3 sequence (DNA): TGTGCCAGCAGGGACAGCCCCTACGAGCAGTACTTC.

The CDR3, as DNA: TGTGCCAGCAGCTCCTGGACAGACTATGGCTACACCTTC. Translation: CASSSWTDYGYTF. The chain is built from TRBV5-4 and TRBJ1-2; perhaps TRBD1 as D (6 bases). The germline CDR1 and CDR2 sequences are SGHNT and YYREEE (reference sequence). CDR3 length equals 13 residues. V was trimmed by 3 bases and J by 3 bases, leaving 9 bases between them.

V is TRBV13 and J is TRBJ1-5, with a tentative D call TRBD1 (5 bases). This CDR3 contains 14 residues. Germline V CDR1 and CDR2: PRHDT, FYEKMQ (reference sequence). The V and J ends lost 4 bases and 2 bases respectively, with 9 bases between them. In DNA, the CDR3 is TGTGCCAGCAGCTCCCAGGGTGGCAATCAGCCCCAGCATTTT. This codes for CASSSQGGNQPQHF. The variable domain in full, with the rest retrieved from reference TRBV13 and TRBJ1-5, is AAGVIQSPRHLIKEKRETATLKCYPIPRHDTVYWYQQGPGQDPQFLISFYEKMQSDKGSIPDRFSAQQFSDYHSELNMSSLELGDSALYFCASSSQGGNQPQHFGDGTRLSIL.

A few counts support this clone. The gene calls are TRBV6-1 and TRBJ1-6; 7 bases agree with TRBD1. Germline V lookup: CDR1 MNHNS, CDR2 SASEGT. The ends lost 1 base at V and 4 bases at J; junction bases unmatched: 1. There are 15 residues in the CDR3. The CDR3 DNA follows: TGTGCCAGCAGTGAAGTGGGACAGTATAATTCACCCCTCCACTTT. This gives the protein CASSEVGQYNSPLHF.

This sequence joins TRBV5-1 and TRBJ2-1, with TRBD2 matching over 7 bases. The CDR3 is 15 residues long. Per the germline V gene, CDR1 is SGHRS and CDR2 is YFSETQ. After removal of 4 bases from V and 5 bases from J, the junction contained 9 bases not matched to a gene. This CDR3 is CASSNFGLADNEQFF. The CDR3 region has the DNA TGCGCCAGCAGCAATTTTGGGCTAGCGGACAATGAGCAGTTCTTC.

The V and J genes are TRBV4-1 and TRBJ2-7, with no clear D. V was trimmed by 5 bases and J by 2 bases, leaving 4 bases between them. Per germline, CDR1 MGHRA and CDR2 YSYEKL. The CDR3 is 11 residues long. The DNA for the CDR3 is TGCGCCAGCAGCTCCCCCTACGAGCAGTACTTC. Protein sequence: CASSSPYEQYF.

This chain joins TRBV25-1 and TRBJ1-1, with D hard to call. Deletions cut 0 bases from V and 5 bases from J, with 7 bases between. Looked up from germline, CDR1 is MGHDK and CDR2 is SYGVNS. This CDR3 region has 13 residues. The CDR3 DNA sequence: TGTGCCAGCAGTGAATATAAATGGACTGAAGCTTTCTTT. Translated: CASSEYKWTEAFF. Using reference TRBV25-1 and TRBJ1-1 for the parts outside the CDR3, the full variable domain is EADIYQTPRYLVIGTGKKITLECSQTMGHDKMYWYQQDPGMELHLIHYSYGVNSTEKGDLSSESTVSRIRTEHFPLTLESARPSHTSQYLCASSEYKWTEAFFGQGTRLTVV.

V and J are TRBV4-1 and TRBJ1-1; no reliable D call. The V and J ends lost 4 bases and 6 bases respectively, with 27 bases between them. CDR3 length: 18 residues. CDR1 is MGHRA and CDR2 is YSYEKL in the germline V gene. The CDR3 DNA reads as TGCGCCAGCAGCCCCTACCAAGCGCCCCGATTAGTTGGTCCTGAAGCTTTCTTT. It codes for CASSPYQAPRLVGPEAFF.

The chain links TRBV5-6 to TRBJ1-6; D is ambiguous. The CDR3 has 14 amino acids. The V gene's germline CDR1 is SGHDT and CDR2 YYEEEE. Trimming stripped 2 bases from V and 9 bases from J, with 12 bases between. The CDR3 region is CASSFQAGSSPLHF. CDR3 bases: TGTGCCAGCAGCTTCCAGGCGGGGTCTTCACCCCTCCACTTT.

This rearrangement joins TRBV6-5 to TRBJ2-2, with D maybe TRBD1 (5 bases). The CDR3 contains 13 residues. The germline V gene has CDR1 MNHEY and CDR2 SVGAGI. Trimming stripped 6 bases from V and 8 bases from J, with 13 bases between. CDR3 in DNA: TGTGCCAGCAGGCCCCAGGGCAGGGGGGAGCTGTTTTTT. Translated: CASRPQGRGELFF.

This sequence joins TRBV6-6 and TRBJ1-3; D possibly corresponds to TRBD1 (5 bases). Looked up from germline, CDR1 is MNHNY and CDR2 is SVGAGI (reference sequence). The length of the CDR3 is 15 residues. Trimming removed 2 bases from V and 1 base from J, with 9 bases in between. The CDR3 DNA sequence: TGTGCCAGCAGTTACGGGGGGGGATCTGGAAACACCATATATTTT. Amino acids: CASSYGGGSGNTIYF.

About this clone: Within the sample, other DNA sequences also encode this same CDR3. CDR3 in DNA: TGTGCCATCAGTGAGTCTTCCCAGCCCCAGCATTTT. Its translation: CAISESSQPQHF. The rearrangement joins TRBV10-3 to TRBJ1-5; no clear D gene. Trimming took off 0 bases at V and 7 bases at J, with 4 bases between the two ends. CDR3 length equals 12 residues. CDR1 is ENHRY, CDR2 SYGVKD, per germline.

The rearrangement links TRBV27 to TRBJ2-7, with D unresolved. This CDR3 is built from 13 residues. The V gene's germline CDR1 is MNHEY and CDR2 SMNVEV (reference sequence). Trimming left V 6 bases short and J 1 base short, with 10 bases between. The CDR3: CASRDPPSYEQYF. The CDR3 nucleotides read TGTGCCAGCAGGGACCCCCCGTCCTACGAGCAGTACTTC.

The chain recombines TRBV6-6 with TRBJ1-2; D gene unclear. Trimming stripped 7 bases from V and 6 bases from J, with 18 bases between. This CDR3 spans 14 amino acids. Germline V lookup: CDR1 MNHNY, CDR2 SVGAGI (reference sequence). Here the CDR3 DNA reads TGTGCCAGCACCCTAGCGAGGGTGGGGAATGGCTACACCTTC. Its translation: CASTLARVGNGYTF.

Written as DNA, the CDR3 is TGTGCCAGCAGCCCAGTTTTTGCGTACCAAGAGACCCAGTACTTC. It yields the protein CASSPVFAYQETQYF. This chain links TRBV7-9 with TRBJ2-5, with D unclear. The CDR3 totals 15 residues. Germline CDR1 and CDR2: SEHNR and FQNEAQ (reference sequence). The germline V and J ends were trimmed by 5 bases and 0 bases, with 13 bases remaining between them.

The CDR3 DNA reads TGTGCCAGCAGTGAAGGAGTATTACAGGGCCAAGAGACCCAGTACTTC. This encodes CASSEGVLQGQETQYF. The rearrangement joins TRBV2 to TRBJ2-5; weak D call: TRBD1 (6 bases). This CDR3 has 16 amino acids. The V end lost 1 base, the J end lost 1 base, and 13 bases lay between the germline ends. Germline lookup yields CDR1 SNHLY and CDR2 FYNNEI.

The chain combines TRBV7-9 with TRBJ1-3, with 7 positions matching TRBD1. The V gene end was trimmed by 8 bases and the J gene end by 0 bases; junction bases not matched to a gene: 10. CDR3 length: 16 residues. Germline CDR1 reads SEHNR; CDR2 reads FQNEAQ (reference sequence). The DNA for the CDR3 is TGTGCCAGCTCTGGAGCGACAGGGATCTCTGGAAACACCATATATTTT. This gives the protein CASSGATGISGNTIYF.

The chain employs TRBV13 and TRBJ1-2; D gene unclear. Germline lookup yields CDR1 PRHDT and CDR2 FYEKMQ (reference sequence). The CDR3 extends over 13 amino acids. V was clipped by 6 bases and J by 10 bases, with 18 bases between them. The CDR3 reads CASSLSHRANYTF. CDR3 nucleotides: TGTGCCAGCAGTTTAAGTCACCGGGCCAACTACACCTTC.

V usage is TRBV7-9 and J usage is TRBJ2-6; D may be TRBD2 (5 bases). Germline lookup yields CDR1 SEHNR and CDR2 FQNEAQ (reference sequence). V was trimmed by 3 bases and J by 2 bases, leaving 14 bases between them. The CDR3 loop spans 17 amino acids. This CDR3 is CASSFLPGETGANVLTF. CDR3 sequence (DNA): TGTGCCAGCAGCTTCCTCCCCGGGGAGACTGGGGCCAACGTCCTGACTTTC.